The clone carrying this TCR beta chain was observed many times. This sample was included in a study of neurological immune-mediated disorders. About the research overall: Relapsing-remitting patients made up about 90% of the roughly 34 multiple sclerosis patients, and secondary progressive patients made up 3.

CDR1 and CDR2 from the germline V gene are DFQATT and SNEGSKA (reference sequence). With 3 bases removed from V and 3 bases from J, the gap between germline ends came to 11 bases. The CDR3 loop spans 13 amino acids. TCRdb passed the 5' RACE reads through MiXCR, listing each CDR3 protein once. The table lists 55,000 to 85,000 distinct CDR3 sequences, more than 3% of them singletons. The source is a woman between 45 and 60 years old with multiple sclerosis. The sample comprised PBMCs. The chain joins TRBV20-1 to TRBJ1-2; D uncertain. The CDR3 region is CSASLAAHYGYTF. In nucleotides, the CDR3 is TGCAGTGCTAGCTTGGCGGCCCACTATGGCTACACCTTC.